Below, 26 T cell receptor beta chains from the same sample are listed, as sequenced in a study of blood T cell repertoires in COVID-19. Method: immunoSEQ multiplex PCR; TCRdb's copy keeps in-frame clones and lacks some. This table holds over 200,000 clones, 75% to 95% found once. The sample comprised peripheral blood. The origin of the receptors is a person under 35 with COVID-19, enrolled during active disease.

The genes are TRBV6-2 or TRBV6-3 and TRBJ2-7; weak D call: TRBD2 (6 bases). V gave up 0 bases and J gave up 12 bases, with 12 bases separating them. CDR1 and CDR2 from the germline V gene are MNHEY and SVGEGT. This CDR3 is 12 amino acids long. CDR3 sequence reads: CASSYSGGKAYF. For the CDR3, the DNA is TGTGCCAGCAGTTACTCAGGCGGGAAGGCGTACTTC.

The chain carries TRBV4-1 and TRBJ2-2; 11 bases match TRBD2. The CDR3 has 16 residues. The germline CDR1 and CDR2 sequences are MGHRA and YSYEKL. V lost 3 bases and J lost 6; bases outside the gene matches: 6. CDR3 nucleotides: TGCGCCAGCAGCCACTTAGCGGGAGGGCCTCCCGGGGAGCTGTTTTTT. Translation gives CASSHLAGGPPGELFF.

The chain employs TRBV27 and TRBJ2-3, with D possibly TRBD1 on 6 matching bases. V shed 3 bases and J shed 6 bases, with 10 bases lying between them. This CDR3 is 13 amino acids long. Germline V gene sequence: CDR1 MNHEY, CDR2 SMNVEV (reference sequence). CDR3 coding DNA: TGTGCCAGCAGTTTGAGGGGGATTGATACGCAGTATTTT. Its translation: CASSLRGIDTQYF.

The chain recombines TRBV7-2 with TRBJ2-1, with 9 bases lining up with TRBD2. This CDR3 is 17 amino acids long. The germline V gene has CDR1 SGHTA and CDR2 FQGNSA. J was trimmed by 8 bases and V by 1 base; bases with no gene match: 12. This CDR3 reads CASSLVAGGASGYEQFF. DNA for the CDR3: TGTGCCAGCAGCTTAGTGGCGGGGGGGGCTAGCGGCTATGAGCAGTTCTTC. Variable domain in full (rest from reference TRBV7-2 and TRBJ2-1): GAGVSQSPSNKVTEKGKDVELRCDPISGHTALYWYRQSLGQGLEFLIYFQGNSAPDKSGLPSDRFSAERTGGSVSTLTIQRTQQEDSAVYLCASSLVAGGASGYEQFFGPGTRLTVL.

The J gene is TRBJ2-1, the V gene TRBV5-1, with 10 nucleotides matching TRBD2. Looked up from germline, CDR1 is SGHRS and CDR2 is YFSETQ. With V trimmed by 3 bases and J by 6 bases, 3 bases remained unmatched. The CDR3 has 14 amino acids. As DNA, the CDR3 is TGCGCCAGCAGCTCCGGGACTAGCGCCAATGAGCAGTTCTTC. It is translated as CASSSGTSANEQFF.

This sequence joins TRBV28 and TRBJ1-4; 7 positions match TRBD1. The J segment lost 8 bases and the V segment lost 5 bases, leaving 8 bases of the junction unmatched. This CDR3 comprises 14 residues. In germline, CDR1 is MDHEN, CDR2 SYDVKM. The CDR3 loop reads CASSGGDRREKLFF. The DNA for the CDR3 is TGTGCCAGCAGTGGTGGGGACAGAAGGGAAAAACTGTTTTTT.

This chain joins TRBV10-3 and TRBJ1-1; 9 bases are shared with TRBD1. Germline V lookup: CDR1 ENHRY, CDR2 SYGVKD. The CDR3 length is 13 residues. V gave up 5 bases and J gave up 5 bases; unmatched junction bases: 3. CDR3 amino acids: CAISMTGGTEAFF. The CDR3 DNA follows: TGTGCCATCAGTATGACAGGGGGTACTGAAGCTTTCTTT.

The rearrangement uses TRBV7-8 and TRBJ1-2; perhaps TRBD1 as D (5 bases). The CDR3 runs 13 residues. The V gene's germline CDR1 is SGHVS and CDR2 FQNEAQ. Trimming took 5 bases from V and 2 from J, leaving 9 bases between them. CDR3 sequence: CASSPDKNYGYTF. The CDR3, as DNA: TGTGCCAGCAGCCCGGACAAGAACTATGGCTACACCTTC.

The chain carries TRBV5-6 and TRBJ1-5; no firm D call. This CDR3 contains 13 residues. V dropped 5 bases and J dropped 0 bases, with 6 bases sitting between them. CDR1 and CDR2 (germline): SGHDT, YYEEEE. The DNA of the CDR3 is TGTGCCAGCAGTCCAGGTAGCAATCAGCCCCAGCATTTT. Translating it yields CASSPGSNQPQHF.

The chain links TRBV24-1 to TRBJ2-5; weak D call: TRBD2 (5 bases). With 6 bases removed from V and 3 bases from J, the gap between germline ends came to 22 bases. The CDR3 runs to 17 residues. CDR1 and CDR2 (germline): KGHDR, SFDVKD. The CDR3 sequence: CATSSQKASQIKETQYF. CDR3 bases: TGTGCCACCAGTAGCCAAAAAGCTAGCCAAATTAAAGAGACCCAGTACTTC.

The chain joins TRBV30 to TRBJ1-2, with TRBD1 matching over 7 bases. There are 13 residues in the CDR3. Trimming took 0 bases from V and 7 from J; bases not matched to a gene: 5. Looked up from germline, CDR1 is GTSNPN and CDR2 is SVGIG (reference sequence). Here the CDR3 reads CAWSVGGAGGYTF. The CDR3, as DNA: TGTGCCTGGAGTGTAGGGGGCGCGGGTGGCTACACCTTC. Variable domain in full (rest from reference TRBV30 and TRBJ1-2): SQTIHQWPATLVQPVGSPLSLECTVEGTSNPNLYWYRQAAGRGLQLLFYSVGIGQISSEVPQNLSASRPQDRQFILSSKKLLLSDSGFYLCAWSVGGAGGYTFGSGTRLTVV.

The rearrangement uses TRBV19 and TRBJ1-2; D gene unclear. Germline lookup yields CDR1 LNHDA and CDR2 SQIVND (reference sequence). This CDR3 comprises 11 residues. V gave up 5 bases and J gave up 6 bases, with 7 bases separating them. In DNA form, the CDR3 reads TGTGCCAGTAGTCCCACAGATGGCTACACCTTC. Translated: CASSPTDGYTF.

The V call is TRBV6-2 or TRBV6-3, the J call TRBJ2-1; 7 bases agree with TRBD2. The CDR3 is 13 amino acids. Germline V gives CDR1 MNHEY, CDR2 SVGEGT. V trimming: 4 bases; J trimming: 5 bases; junction bases outside the gene matches: 2. The CDR3 bases are TGTGCCAGCAGTTTCCTAGCGGACAATGAGCAGTTCTTC. The encoded protein is CASSFLADNEQFF.

This clone was recorded only once. V is TRBV7-6 and J is TRBJ2-1; 8 bases map to TRBD2. Germline-derived CDR1 and CDR2 are SGHVS and FNYEAQ. The CDR3 is made up of 16 amino acids. V gave up 1 base and J gave up 7 bases; unmatched junction bases: 9. CDR3: CASSLGAAGGLNEQFF. In DNA form, the CDR3 reads TGTGCCAGCAGCTTAGGCGCTGCGGGAGGACTTAATGAGCAGTTCTTC.

This chain connects TRBV3-1 (or the pseudogene TRBV3-2) to TRBJ2-1, with 10 nucleotides matching TRBD1. CDR1 is LGHDT, CDR2 YNNKEL, per germline (reference sequence). This CDR3 spans 14 amino acids. With 3 bases clipped from V and 9 bases from J, the junction kept 5 bases outside the gene matches. The CDR3, as DNA: TGTGCCAGCAGCCAGATGACAGGGGGCGGTGAGCAGTTCTTC. Its protein product is CASSQMTGGGEQFF.

The chain links TRBV7-9 to TRBJ2-7, with TRBD2 matching 9 bases. The CDR3 runs 15 residues. The ends lost 7 bases at V and 2 bases at J; junction bases unmatched: 9. Germline CDR1 and CDR2: SEHNR and FQNEAQ (reference sequence). The CDR3: CASTSMAGGTYEQYF. The CDR3 bases are TGTGCCAGCACCTCCATGGCGGGAGGGACCTACGAGCAGTACTTC.

This chain's CDR3 is CASSWTGWGTSNQPQHF. In DNA, the CDR3 is TGTGCCAGCAGTTGGACAGGGTGGGGTACTAGCAATCAGCCCCAGCATTTT. V usage is TRBV28 and J usage is TRBJ1-5; 8 bases are shared with TRBD1. The CDR3 runs 17 residues. Trimming at V came to 4 bases and at J to 0 bases, leaving 8 bases not matched to a gene. Per germline, CDR1 MDHEN and CDR2 SYDVKM.

V gene TRBV27 combines with J gene TRBJ2-5, with D possibly TRBD2 on 5 matching bases. The CDR3 runs 13 residues. The ends were cut back, 4 bases at V and 5 bases at J, with 11 bases in the middle. CDR1 is MNHEY and CDR2 is SMNVEV in the germline V gene (reference sequence). The CDR3 reads CASSSVGEETQYF. The CDR3 bases are TGTGCCAGCAGTTCGGTGGGAGAGGAGACCCAGTACTTC.

V is TRBV9 and J is TRBJ2-3, with TRBD2 matching 8 bases. The CDR3 loop spans 18 amino acids. CDR1 is SGDLS, CDR2 YYNGEE, per germline. V was clipped by 2 bases and J by 3 bases; unmatched bases: 14. In nucleotides, the CDR3 is TGTGCCAGCAGCGTCGGCCCCGGTTTCAGCGGGAGAACAGATACGCAGTATTTT. Amino acids: CASSVGPGFSGRTDTQYF.

J is TRBJ1-2 and V is TRBV27, with a tentative D call TRBD1 (6 bases). CDR3 size: 14 residues. Looked up from germline, CDR1 is MNHEY and CDR2 is SMNVEV (reference sequence). V lost 6 bases, J lost 7 bases, and 18 bases lay in between. The CDR3 spells CASRLQGALGGYTF. The CDR3 nucleotides are TGTGCCAGCAGGCTACAGGGCGCTCTTGGTGGCTACACCTTC.

The chain carries TRBV18 and TRBJ1-6; no firm D call. Between the trimmed V and J ends, which lost 4 bases and 5 bases, there was a span of 9 bases. This CDR3 has 14 amino acids. Germline V gene sequence: CDR1 KGHSH, CDR2 LQKENI. The CDR3 sequence: CASSRQVHNSPLHF. As DNA, the CDR3 is TGTGCCAGCTCACGGCAGGTCCATAATTCACCCCTCCACTTT.

V is TRBV7-3 and J is TRBJ2-1, with D unclear. The CDR3 has 15 residues. Germline V gene lookup returns CDR1 SGHTA and CDR2 FQGTGA. V was clipped by 3 bases and J by 8 bases, with 17 bases between them. In DNA form, the CDR3 reads TGTGCCAGCAGCTTTAAGCCGTCGGGTGCGGATGAGCAGTTCTTC. Translation gives CASSFKPSGADEQFF. Full variable domain (outside the CDR3, taken from reference TRBV7-3 and TRBJ2-1): GAGVSQTPSNKVTEKGKYVELRCDPISGHTALYWYRQSLGQGPEFLIYFQGTGAADDSGLPNDRFFAVRPEGSVSTLKIQRTERGDSAVYLCASSFKPSGADEQFFGPGTRLTVL.

The chain is built from TRBV4-2 and TRBJ1-1; 7 bases agree with TRBD1. Germline V gene lookup returns CDR1 LGHNA and CDR2 YNFKEQ. CDR3 length: 13 residues. V trimming: 0 bases; J trimming: 7 bases; junction bases outside the gene matches: 2. The CDR3 protein is CASSQEGTDEAFF. In DNA, the CDR3 is TGTGCCAGCAGCCAAGAAGGGACAGATGAAGCTTTCTTT.

This clone is a singleton in its sample. The chain uses TRBV27 and TRBJ2-3; 10 nucleotides align to TRBD2. Trimming at V came to 4 bases and at J to 3 bases, leaving 4 bases not matched to a gene. Germline CDR1 MNHEY, CDR2 SMNVEV (reference sequence). This CDR3 has 15 amino acids. Here the CDR3 reads CASSYLAGATDTQYF. In DNA form, the CDR3 reads TGTGCCAGCAGTTATCTAGCGGGAGCGACAGATACGCAGTATTTT.

This chain uses TRBV7-2 with TRBJ2-6; 11 bases map to TRBD1. Germline V gene data show CDR1 as SGHTA and CDR2 as FQGNSA. The CDR3 totals 16 residues. V lost 0 bases and J lost 17; bases outside the gene matches: 12. CDR3: CASSLANWGQGVVVTF. In DNA form, the CDR3 reads TGTGCCAGCAGCTTAGCCAATTGGGGACAGGGGGTTGTCGTGACTTTC.

V gene TRBV18 combines with J gene TRBJ1-2; 9 nucleotides align to TRBD1. Germline V gene sequence: CDR1 KGHSH, CDR2 LQKENI. J gave up 6 bases and V 0 bases, and 8 bases lay outside the gene matches. This CDR3 has 16 residues. In DNA form, the CDR3 reads TGTGCCAGCTCACCACCGATAGGACAGGGGAGCGATGGCTACACCTTC. Protein sequence: CASSPPIGQGSDGYTF. The full variable domain, completed using reference TRBV18 and TRBJ1-2, is NAGVMQNPRHLVRRRGQEARLRCSPMKGHSHVYWYRQLPEEGLKFMVYLQKENIIDESGMPKERFSAEFPKEGPSILRIQQVVRGDSAAYFCASSPPIGQGSDGYTFGSGTRLTVV.